This is a list of T cell receptor beta chains from one sample in a study of shared clonotypes between healthy human individuals. Clones were sequenced by immunoSEQ multiplex PCR, and TCRdb holds only the in-frame ones, with some missing. The sample lists approximately 640,000 clones, about two thirds occurring once. Sequenced: memory CD4+ T cells sorted from blood. The source of these receptors is a woman aged 25 to 39 in good health. The CDR3 runs from the conserved cysteine through the conserved F or W. A row's size may be missing; if present it is once, few, many or a size class.

>13|TRBV27|.|TRBJ2-3
CATRQGAEDTQYF
>14|TRBV7-9|.|TRBJ2-3
CASSFGAGTDTQYF
>13|TRBV11-1|.|TRBJ1-1
CASSPYQHIEAFF
>21|TRBV5-1|.|TRBJ2-5
CASSSRSKGGIIGPMKETQYF
>13|TRBV10-1|few|TRBJ2-7
CASSTGQGYEQYF
>12|TRBV29-1|.|TRBJ2-7
CSVGLSSYEQYF
>15|TRBV6-1|.|TRBJ2-5
CASLPGLAGSETQYF
>15|TRBV18|.|TRBJ1-1
CASSPRTGVVTEAFF
>13|TRBV28|.|TRBJ2-2
CASSLGRTGELFF
>16|TRBV2|.|TRBJ2-7
CASSENLVAHSYEQYF
>15|TRBV11-2|.|TRBJ2-7
CASSLLVLGGIEQYF
>11|TRBV20-1|many|TRBJ2-5
CSVGPGETQYF
>15|TRBV6-1|once|TRBJ2-1
CASSEDVSDYNEQFF
>15|TRBV18|.|TRBJ2-5
CASSPGLAGQETQYF
>13|TRBV11-2|.|TRBJ2-3
CASSSRGTDTQYF
>14|TRBV5-5|.|TRBJ2-7
CASSKMDSAYEQYF
>18|TRBV4-2|few|TRBJ2-1
CASSQDRRAGGSYNEQFF
>20|TRBV27|few|TRBJ2-2
CASSSRVTTSGWGHHGELFF
>13|TRBV5-4|.|TRBJ1-4
CASSLNPAEKLFF
>16|TRBV5-1|.|TRBJ1-4
CASSLNPPGGIEKLFF
>24|TRBV27|.|TRBJ2-2
CASSLSISGWWVTSGKKDTGELFF
>14|TRBV6-5|many|TRBJ2-7
CASSFRHLVGEQYF
>13|TRBV11-2|.|TRBJ2-5
CASSLGGRETQYF
>16|TRBV9|.|TRBJ1-1
CASSVDPASGDTEAFF
>12|TRBV9|.|TRBJ2-7
CASSVDANEQYF
>14|TRBV11-2|.|TRBJ2-7
CASSQGLSSYEQYF
>11|TRBV18|.|TRBJ2-7
CASEARGEQYF
>14|TRBV2|few|TRBJ2-5
CASSEGAGQETQYF
>15|TRBV15|once|TRBJ2-1
CATSIDQESWNEQFF
>14|TRBV2|.|TRBJ2-5
CASSEGEYQETQYF
>12|TRBV2|many|TRBJ1-1
CASTPEKGLYIF